This T cell receptor (beta chain) was observed in a study of T-cell memory formation after mild COVID-19. Whole-study results and caveats: Clones which contracted sat mainly in CM and EM if CD4+, and in EMRA if CD8+.

As for this clonotype: The antigen remains unidentified.

Researchers used 5'RACE with constant-segment primers to make TCR alpha and TCR beta cDNA libraries that carry sample barcodes and UMIs. TCRdb recomputed calls from the 5' RACE reads with MiXCR, one row per CDR3 protein. The sample shows roughly 200,000 distinct CDR3 sequences, 7.5% to 10% of them seen only once. V dropped 1 base and J dropped 2 bases, with 12 bases sitting between them. The CDR3 extends over 14 amino acids. From germline, CDR1 is DFQATT and CDR2 SNEGSKA (reference sequence). The sequenced sample was PBMCs or a T cell subset sorted from them (not recorded which). The TCR was taken from a man aged 18 to 29 who had mild COVID-19 (a few samples of this study predate the infection). Cell type and time point are not known. The chain uses TRBV20-1 and TRBJ2-7; D is perhaps TRBD2 (7 bases). In DNA, the CDR3 is TGCAGTGCTAGAGGGGGGGGCAGCACCTACGAGCAGTACGTC. Amino acid sequence: CSARGGGSTYEQYV.